The subject of this entry is one TCR beta chain. These data are taken from a study of cytomegalovirus exposure and HLA in healthy donors. The PCR was carried out with 60 Vbeta primers and 13 Jbeta primers. The data were produced by immunoSEQ multiplex PCR, yet TCRdb's version contains in-frame clones alone and is incomplete. This sample has tens of thousands of clones; approximately 80% occur once, and the top ten carry 2.7%. Germline V gene lookup returns CDR1 LGHNA and CDR2 YNFKEQ. V was pared by 1 base and J by 15 bases, with 16 bases between. This CDR3 has 13 residues. Sequenced sample: PBMCs. This chain joins TRBV4-2 and TRBJ2-1; unclear D gene. The TCR comes from a man younger than 40 in good health and CMV-seronegative. The CDR3 spells CASSQVSPGPRFF. The CDR3 coding sequence is TGTGCCAGCAGCCAAGTCAGTCCGGGTCCAAGGTTCTTC.